Below, one T cell receptor (beta chain) is given with its context. The antigen remains unidentified. A multiplex PCR was run with 60 Vbeta primers and 13 Jbeta primers. Clones were sequenced by immunoSEQ multiplex PCR, and TCRdb holds only the in-frame ones, with some missing. The sample includes around 120,000 clones, 55% to 75% of them seen just once. This sample was included in a study of cytomegalovirus exposure and HLA in healthy donors. Study results and caveats: Sequencing likely generated an artifact that appeared as a cluster of highly shared sequence variants.

V gave up 4 bases and J gave up 3 bases, with 13 bases separating them. CDR3 size: 14 residues. The germline V gene encodes CDR1 SEHNR and CDR2 FQNEAQ (reference sequence). The specimen sequenced was PBMCs. This receptor was taken from a young man in good health and CMV-seropositive. The genes are TRBV7-9 and TRBJ2-7; D is undetermined. The CDR3 coding sequence is TGTGCCAGCAGCTCCTTAAACAGTAACTACGAGCAGTACTTC. Translating it yields CASSSLNSNYEQYF.